These 18 T cell receptor beta chains originate from one sample sequenced in a study of radiation and T cells in renal cell carcinoma. Indicated time point: blood 2 weeks post-SBRT. Treatment in this sample: 15 Gy SBRT to primary tumor, nephrectomy 4 weeks later. Generated by immunoSEQ multiplex PCR, the TCRdb table keeps only in-frame clones and is missing some. The table lists around 75,000 clones, 82% of them singletons. The specimen comprised blood, sampled from a patient whose treatment included radiotherapy and nephrectomy. Receptors were obtained from a man aged 55 to 70 with renal cell carcinoma.

The V and J genes are TRBV5-1 and TRBJ2-3; TRBD2 might be the D (6 bases). Trimming shortened V by 0 bases and J by 4 bases, and 18 bases separated the two germline ends. CDR1 and CDR2 from the germline V gene are SGHRS and YFSETQ. This CDR3 has 17 residues. The DNA of the CDR3 is TGCGCCAGCAGCTTGGTGATAGGTAGCGGAGGAGCAGATACGCAGTATTTT. Its protein is CASSLVIGSGGADTQYF.

By sample share, this clone is medium-sized (0.01 to 0.1%). The chain combines TRBV19 with TRBJ1-1; no reliable D call. The CDR3 runs 14 residues. Germline V lookup: CDR1 LNHDA, CDR2 SQIVND (reference sequence). Trimming took off 3 bases at V and 0 bases at J, with 8 bases between the two ends. Here the CDR3 DNA reads TGTGCCAGTAGTATCGGGCCTATGAACACTGAAGCTTTCTTT. Translating gives CASSIGPMNTEAFF. Based on the CDR3 plus reference TRBV19 and TRBJ1-1, the full variable domain is DGGITQSPKYLFRKEGQNVTLSCEQNLNHDAMYWYRQDPGQGLRLIYYSQIVNDFQKGDIAEGYSVSREKKESFPLTVTSAQKNPTAFYLCASSIGPMNTEAFFGQGTRLTVV.

J is TRBJ1-1 and V is TRBV2; D gene unclear. V dropped 6 bases and J dropped 8 bases, with 13 bases sitting between them. The CDR3 is 12 amino acids. Germline assignment: CDR1 SNHLY and CDR2 FYNNEI. In nucleotides, the CDR3 is TGTGCCAGCAGCGGCCTAGGAACAGAAGCTTTCTTT. Its protein product is CASSGLGTEAFF. The full variable domain, completed using reference TRBV2 and TRBJ1-1, is EPEVTQTPSHQVTQMGQEVILRCVPISNHLYFYWYRQILGQKVEFLVSFYNNEISEKSEIFDDQFSVERPDGSNFTLKIRSTKLEDSAMYFCASSGLGTEAFFGQGTRLTVV.

V and J are TRBV2 and TRBJ2-1; 12 bases are shared with TRBD1. The trim removed 8 bases at V and 6 bases at J, leaving 8 bases unmatched. Germline V gene lookup returns CDR1 SNHLY and CDR2 FYNNEI. The CDR3 is made up of 15 amino acids. Written as DNA, the CDR3 is TGTGCCAGCGCGACCCCGGGACAGGGGGCCAATGAGCAGTTCTTC. This translates into CASATPGQGANEQFF.

The chain combines TRBV27 with TRBJ1-1; 8 bases are a match to TRBD1. Trimming took 2 bases from V and 0 from J; bases not matched to a gene: 5. Germline CDR1 reads MNHEY; CDR2 reads SMNVEV (reference sequence). The CDR3 has 16 residues. CDR3 in amino acids: CASSLNPGGLNTEAFF. The CDR3 bases are TGTGCCAGCAGTTTAAATCCAGGGGGCCTGAACACTGAAGCTTTCTTT.

J is TRBJ2-7 and V is TRBV6-5; weak D call: TRBD1 (6 bases). CDR3 length equals 12 residues. V gave up 6 bases and J gave up 5 bases, with 11 bases separating them. Germline loops: CDR1 MNHEY, CDR2 SVGAGI. The DNA for the CDR3 is TGTGCCAGCAGAAAGGACAGCCACGAGCAGTACTTC. Encoded protein: CASRKDSHEQYF.

The chain combines TRBV15 with TRBJ2-1; the D gene is possibly TRBD2 (5 bases). Germline values: CDR1 LNHNV, CDR2 YYDKDF (reference sequence). Trimming cost V 3 bases and J 9 bases, with 12 bases left between them. This CDR3 comprises 13 residues. The DNA for the CDR3 is TGTGCCACCAGCAGCCAAAGTGCGGGTGAGCAGTTCTTC. This sequence encodes CATSSQSAGEQFF.

The chain recombines TRBV9 with TRBJ2-7, with D hard to call. The CDR3 runs 14 residues. Germline values: CDR1 SGDLS, CDR2 YYNGEE. Trimming left V 0 bases short and J 1 base short, with 8 bases between. The CDR3 sequence is CASSVAVSSYEQYF. The CDR3, as DNA: TGTGCCAGCAGCGTAGCTGTGAGTTCCTACGAGCAGTACTTC.

The chain has TRBV6-6 and TRBJ2-2, with 9 bases matching TRBD2. Germline V gene lookup returns CDR1 MNHNY and CDR2 SVGAGI (reference sequence). V was pared by 2 bases and J by 6 bases, with 7 bases of the junction left unmatched. The CDR3 covers 16 residues. Here the CDR3 DNA reads TGTGCCAGCAGTTACCCGAAAGGCGGGAGGGCCGGGGAGCTGTTTTTT. Its protein is CASSYPKGGRAGELFF.

V gene TRBV6-6 combines with J gene TRBJ1-5; 8 bases match TRBD1. Trimming took 0 bases from V and 6 from J; bases not matched to a gene: 7. CDR1 and CDR2 (germline): MNHNY, SVGAGI (reference sequence). The CDR3 length is 16 residues. For the CDR3, the DNA is TGTGCCAGCAGTTACTCGCAGGGGGCGCCTCCTCAGCCCCAGCATTTT. Amino acid sequence: CASSYSQGAPPQPQHF.

V is TRBV7-3 and J is TRBJ2-1; no firm D call. V was shortened by 6 bases and J by 5 bases, with 5 bases between the two germline ends. The CDR3 covers 11 residues. The germline gives CDR1 SGHTA, CDR2 FQGTGA. CDR3 sequence reads: CASRVNNEQFF. DNA for the CDR3: TGTGCCAGCAGGGTCAACAATGAGCAGTTCTTC.

The gene calls are TRBV5-5 and TRBJ2-1; D is undetermined. Germline V gene sequence: CDR1 SGHKS, CDR2 YYEKEE (reference sequence). The V end was cut by 5 bases, the J end by 9 bases, with 6 bases between. CDR3 length equals 10 residues. Here the CDR3 reads CASSHGEQFF. Written as DNA, the CDR3 is TGTGCCAGCAGTCACGGTGAGCAGTTCTTC.

This clone was seen only a few times. The CDR3 bases are TGTGCCTGGAGTACGCGATCAGGGTATCAGCCCCAGCATTTT. Its protein is CAWSTRSGYQPQHF. The rearrangement links TRBV30 to TRBJ1-5, with D possibly matching TRBD1 (5 bases). The V end was cut by 2 bases, the J end by 5 bases, with 13 bases between. Germline CDR1 and CDR2: GTSNPN and SVGIG (reference sequence). CDR3 length equals 14 residues. Filled out from reference TRBV30 and TRBJ1-5, the complete variable domain reads SQTIHQWPATLVQPVGSPLSLECTVEGTSNPNLYWYRQAAGRGLQLLFYSVGIGQISSEVPQNLSASRPQDRQFILSSKKLLLSDSGFYLCAWSTRSGYQPQHFGDGTRLSIL.

The chain carries TRBV20-1 and TRBJ2-1; D might be TRBD1 (5 bases). The CDR3 loop spans 10 amino acids. The ends were cut back, 4 bases at V and 12 bases at J, with 10 bases in the middle. CDR1 and CDR2 (germline): DFQATT, SNEGSKA (reference sequence). The CDR3 here is CSAIGTGQFF. CDR3 sequence (DNA): TGCAGTGCTATCGGCACAGGGCAGTTCTTC.

This clone was seen more than once but under ten times. The CDR3 nucleotides read TGTGCCAGCAGCCAAAATCCGACTAGCGGGCTAAACGAGCAGTACTTC. Amino acid sequence: CASSQNPTSGLNEQYF. The chain has TRBV4-2 and TRBJ2-7; 10 bases agree with TRBD2. CDR1 and CDR2 (germline): LGHNA, YNFKEQ. There are 16 residues in the CDR3. V was pared by 2 bases and J by 5 bases, with 9 bases of the junction left unmatched.

This clone has a handful of counts. The V gene is TRBV4-1, the J gene TRBJ1-5, with D unresolved. The CDR3 spans 16 residues. Between the trimmed V and J ends, which lost 3 bases and 0 bases, there was a span of 12 bases. CDR1 is MGHRA and CDR2 is YSYEKL in the germline V gene. CDR3 in amino acids: CASSHTHRLSNQPQHF. The CDR3, as DNA: TGCGCCAGCAGCCATACACACCGTCTTAGCAATCAGCCCCAGCATTTT.

This chain connects TRBV28 to TRBJ2-7; TRBD2 matches 8 bases. The CDR3 loop spans 20 amino acids. Losses at the gene ends were 5 bases for V and 0 bases for J; bases not matched to a gene: 21. CDR1 is MDHEN, CDR2 SYDVKM, per germline. CDR3 nucleotides: TGTGCCAGCAGTCCCCAGGCGGGGGGTTGGGGTGCGGCCGGCTCCTACGAGCAGTACTTC. Protein product: CASSPQAGGWGAAGSYEQYF.

The chain joins TRBV5-1 to TRBJ1-2, with TRBD1 matching over 8 bases. The CDR3 spans 13 residues. Trimming at V came to 4 bases and at J to 5 bases, leaving 4 bases not matched to a gene. Germline V gives CDR1 SGHRS, CDR2 YFSETQ. This CDR3 reads CASSVGTGYGYTF. CDR3 coding DNA: TGCGCCAGCAGCGTCGGGACAGGTTATGGCTACACCTTC.